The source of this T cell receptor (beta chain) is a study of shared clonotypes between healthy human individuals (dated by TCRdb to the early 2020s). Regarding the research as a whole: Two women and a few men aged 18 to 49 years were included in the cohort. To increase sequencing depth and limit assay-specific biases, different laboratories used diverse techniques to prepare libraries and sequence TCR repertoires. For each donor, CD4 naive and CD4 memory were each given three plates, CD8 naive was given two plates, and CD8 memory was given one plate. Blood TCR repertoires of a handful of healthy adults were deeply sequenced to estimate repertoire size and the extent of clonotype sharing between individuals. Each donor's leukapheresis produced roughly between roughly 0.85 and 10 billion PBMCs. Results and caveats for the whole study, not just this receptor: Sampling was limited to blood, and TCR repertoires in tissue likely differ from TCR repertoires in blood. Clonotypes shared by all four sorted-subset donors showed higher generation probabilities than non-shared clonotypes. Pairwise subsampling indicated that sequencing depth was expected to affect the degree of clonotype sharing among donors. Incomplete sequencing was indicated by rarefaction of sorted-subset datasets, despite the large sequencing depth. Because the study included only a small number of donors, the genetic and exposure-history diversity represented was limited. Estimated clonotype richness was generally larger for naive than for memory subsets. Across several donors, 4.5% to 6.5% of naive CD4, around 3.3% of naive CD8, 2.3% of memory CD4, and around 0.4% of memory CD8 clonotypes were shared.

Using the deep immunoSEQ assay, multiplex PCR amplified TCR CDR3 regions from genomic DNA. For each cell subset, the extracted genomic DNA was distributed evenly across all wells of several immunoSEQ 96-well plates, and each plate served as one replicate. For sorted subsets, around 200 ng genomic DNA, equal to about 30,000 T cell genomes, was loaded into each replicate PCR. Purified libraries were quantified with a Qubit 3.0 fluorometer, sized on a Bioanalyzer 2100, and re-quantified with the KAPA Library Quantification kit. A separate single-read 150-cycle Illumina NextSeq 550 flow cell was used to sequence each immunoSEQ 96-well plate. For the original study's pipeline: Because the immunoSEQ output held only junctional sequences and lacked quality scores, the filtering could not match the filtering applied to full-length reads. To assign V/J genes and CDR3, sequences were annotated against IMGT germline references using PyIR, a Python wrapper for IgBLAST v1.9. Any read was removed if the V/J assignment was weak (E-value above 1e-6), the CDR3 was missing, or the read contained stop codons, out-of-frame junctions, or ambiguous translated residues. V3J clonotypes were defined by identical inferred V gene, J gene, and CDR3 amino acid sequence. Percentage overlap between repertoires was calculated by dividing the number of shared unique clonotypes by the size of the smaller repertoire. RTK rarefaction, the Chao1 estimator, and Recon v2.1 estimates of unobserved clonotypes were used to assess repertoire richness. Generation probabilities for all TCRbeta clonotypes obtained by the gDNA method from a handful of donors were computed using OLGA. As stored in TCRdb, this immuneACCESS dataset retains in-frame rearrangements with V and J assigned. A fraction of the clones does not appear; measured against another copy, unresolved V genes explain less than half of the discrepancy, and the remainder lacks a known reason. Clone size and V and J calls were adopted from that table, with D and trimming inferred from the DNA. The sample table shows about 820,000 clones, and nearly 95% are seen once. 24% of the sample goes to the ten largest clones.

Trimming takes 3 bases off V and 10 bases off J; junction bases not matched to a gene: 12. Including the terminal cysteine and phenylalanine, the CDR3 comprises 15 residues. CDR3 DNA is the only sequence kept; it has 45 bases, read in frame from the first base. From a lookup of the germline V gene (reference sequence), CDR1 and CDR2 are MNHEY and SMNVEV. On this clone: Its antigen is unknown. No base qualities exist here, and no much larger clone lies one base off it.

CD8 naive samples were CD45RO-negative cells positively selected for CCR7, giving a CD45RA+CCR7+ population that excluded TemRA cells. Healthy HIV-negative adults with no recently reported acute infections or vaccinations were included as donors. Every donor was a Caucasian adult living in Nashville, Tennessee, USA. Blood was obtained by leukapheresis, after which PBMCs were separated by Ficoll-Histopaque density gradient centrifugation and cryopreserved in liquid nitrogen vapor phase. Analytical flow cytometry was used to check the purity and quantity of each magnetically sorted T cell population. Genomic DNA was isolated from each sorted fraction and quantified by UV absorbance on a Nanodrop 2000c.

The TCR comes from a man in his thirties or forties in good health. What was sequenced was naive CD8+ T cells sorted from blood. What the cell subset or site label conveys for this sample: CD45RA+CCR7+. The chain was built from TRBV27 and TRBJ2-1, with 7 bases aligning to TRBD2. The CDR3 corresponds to CASSLGGSKWGEQFF. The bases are TGTGCCAGCAGTTTGGGCGGGAGCAAGTGGGGGGAGCAGTTCTTC.